The entry below describes one T cell receptor (beta chain). Genomic DNA belonging to each subset was distributed in equal measure over several immunoSEQ plates. The assay was immunoSEQ multiplex PCR, and TCRdb's table has in-frame clones only and misses some. The data show around 2.3 million clones, 90% to 97% seen once. This CDR3 spans 15 amino acids. Germline V gene lookup returns CDR1 MRHNA and CDR2 SNTAGT. Trimming took 6 bases from V and 0 from J; bases not matched to a gene: 6. The record originates from a study of shared clonotypes between healthy human individuals. The chain links TRBV6-4 to TRBJ2-3; 7 bases fit TRBD2. This receptor was obtained from a man aged 18-30 years in good health. The specimen sequenced was naive CD4+ T cells sorted from blood. As to subset: CD45RA+ positively selected. The CDR3 loop is CASSAAGISTDTQYF. The DNA of the CDR3 is TGTGCCAGCAGCGCAGCGGGGATTAGCACAGATACGCAGTATTTT.